This T cell receptor beta chain was documented in a study of T-cell reconstitution after alpha-beta-depleted transplantation in children. Molecular barcoding with unique molecular identifiers was used for the TCRbeta library. TCRdb recomputed calls from the PCR reads with MiXCR, one row per CDR3 protein. The table records around 400,000 distinct CDR3 sequences, 20% of them present only once. This clonotype was counted a few times. Sequences were derived from PBMCs from the stem cell graft donor, sampled from the stem cell graft. The origin of this receptor is a human donor who donated a stem cell graft to a child with acute myeloid leukemia.

The CDR3 region is CASSPTPSVETQYF. CDR3 DNA sequence: TGTGCCAGCAGTCCAACCCCAAGCGTGGAGACCCAGTACTTC. The chain combines TRBV27 with TRBJ2-5; no clear D gene. CDR1 is MNHEY, CDR2 SMNVEV, per germline (reference sequence). The ends were cut back, 5 bases at V and 5 bases at J, with 15 bases in the middle. This CDR3 contains 14 residues.